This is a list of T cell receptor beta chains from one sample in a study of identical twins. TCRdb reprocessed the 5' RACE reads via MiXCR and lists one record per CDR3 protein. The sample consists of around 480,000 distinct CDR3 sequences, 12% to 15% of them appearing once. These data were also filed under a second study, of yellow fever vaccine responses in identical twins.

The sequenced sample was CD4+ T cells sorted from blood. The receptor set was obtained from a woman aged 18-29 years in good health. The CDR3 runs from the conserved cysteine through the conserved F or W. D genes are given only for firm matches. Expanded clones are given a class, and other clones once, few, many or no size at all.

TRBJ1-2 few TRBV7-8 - CASSLGADGYTF TGTGCCAGCAGCTTAGGAGCGGATGGCTACACCTTC
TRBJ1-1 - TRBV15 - CATSRDHLNTEAFF TGTGCCACCAGCAGAGACCATTTGAACACTGAAGCTTTCTTT
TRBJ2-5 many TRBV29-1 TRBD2 CSGLLLTSGQETQYF TGCAGCGGCCTGCTTTTGACTAGCGGCCAAGAGACCCAGTACTTC
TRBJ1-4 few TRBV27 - CASSGTRGGFEKLFF TGTGCCAGCAGTGGAACAAGGGGCGGATTCGAAAAACTGTTTTTT
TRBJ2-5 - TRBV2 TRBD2 CASSEEAGGISETQYF TGTGCCAGCAGTGAAGAAGCGGGGGGGATTTCGGAGACCCAGTACTTC
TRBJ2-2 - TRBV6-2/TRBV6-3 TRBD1 CASRTGSAGELFF TGTGCCAGCAGGACAGGGAGCGCCGGGGAGCTGTTTTTT
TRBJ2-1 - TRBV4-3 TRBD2 CASGQDPPSGSKNEQFF TGCGCCAGCGGCCAAGATCCCCCTAGCGGGAGTAAAAATGAGCAGTTCTTC
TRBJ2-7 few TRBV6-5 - CASSYRAETPYEQYF TGTGCCAGCAGTTACCGGGCCGAGACACCTTACGAGCAGTACTTC
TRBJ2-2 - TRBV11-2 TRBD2 CASSLASGTFTGELFF TGTGCCAGCAGCTTAGCTAGCGGGACGTTCACCGGGGAGCTGTTTTTT
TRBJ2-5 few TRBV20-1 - CSALQQTKETQYF TGCAGTGCTCTCCAACAAACGAAAGAGACCCAGTACTTC
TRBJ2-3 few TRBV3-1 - CASSQSGRTPKSTDTQYF TGTGCCAGCAGCCAGAGTGGTCGGACCCCAAAATCCACAGATACGCAGTATTTT
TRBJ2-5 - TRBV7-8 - CASSAQSGTRETQYF TGTGCCAGCAGCGCCCAATCCGGGACGCGGGAGACCCAGTACTTC
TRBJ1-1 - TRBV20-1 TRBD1 CSARVLGTGAFF TGCAGTGCTAGAGTCCTGGGGACAGGCGCTTTCTTT
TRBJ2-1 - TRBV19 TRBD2 CASSIRSGGSYNEQFF TGTGCCAGTAGTATCCGCAGCGGGGGCTCCTACAATGAGCAGTTCTTC
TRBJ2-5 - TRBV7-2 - CASSLGSGTEGTQYF TGTGCCAGCAGCTTAGGATCTGGGACGGAAGGGACCCAGTACTTC
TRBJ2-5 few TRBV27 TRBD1 CASSWTGTQETQYF TGTGCCAGCAGCTGGACAGGGACTCAAGAGACCCAGTACTTC
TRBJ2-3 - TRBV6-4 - CASSGAEQPADTQYF TGTGCCAGCAGTGGGGCGGAGCAGCCTGCAGATACGCAGTATTTT
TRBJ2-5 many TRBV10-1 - CASSRGREETQYF TGCGCCAGCAGCCGCGGACGGGAAGAGACCCAGTACTTC
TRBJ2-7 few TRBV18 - CASSPSPPGLGVEQYF TGTGCCAGCTCACCATCGCCACCGGGACTTGGCGTCGAGCAGTACTTC
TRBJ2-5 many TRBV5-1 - CASSSGATGVETQYF TGCGCCAGCAGCTCAGGCGCCACCGGTGTGGAGACCCAGTACTTC
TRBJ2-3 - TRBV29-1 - CSTAPGLTDGTQYF TGCAGCACCGCTCCGGGACTTACAGACGGTACGCAGTATTTT
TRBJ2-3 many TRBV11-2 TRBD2 CASSLYYGTSGAGGATQYF TGTGCCAGCAGCTTATACTACGGGACTAGCGGGGCCGGAGGGGCTACGCAGTATTTT
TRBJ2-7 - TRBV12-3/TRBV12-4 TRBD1 CASSRWTGDGDEQYF TGTGCCAGCAGTCGATGGACAGGGGACGGCGACGAGCAGTACTTC
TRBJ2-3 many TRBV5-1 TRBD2 CASSAGLPTDTQYF TGCGCCAGCAGCGCGGGACTACCCACAGATACGCAGTATTTT
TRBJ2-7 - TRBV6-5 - CASSSANAEQYF TGTGCCAGCAGTTCTGCTAACGCCGAGCAGTACTTC
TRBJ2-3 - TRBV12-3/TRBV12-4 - CASSWRTATDTQYF TGTGCCAGCAGTTGGCGGACAGCCACAGATACGCAGTATTTT
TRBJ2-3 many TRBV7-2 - CASSSTSTSTDTQYF TGTGCCAGCAGCTCGACTAGTACTAGCACAGATACGCAGTATTTT
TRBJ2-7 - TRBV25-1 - CASSESGRGPYEQYF TGTGCCAGCAGTGAATCTGGCCGGGGGCCCTACGAGCAGTACTTC
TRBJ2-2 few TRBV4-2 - CASSQVRGSGELFF TGTGCCAGCAGCCAAGTAAGGGGATCCGGGGAGCTGTTTTTT
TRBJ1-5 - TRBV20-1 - CSARMDSLNQPQHF TGCAGTGCTAGAATGGACAGCCTCAATCAGCCCCAGCATTTT
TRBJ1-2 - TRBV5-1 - CASKSQQGNYGYTF TGCGCCAGCAAGTCACAGCAGGGGAACTATGGCTACACCTTC
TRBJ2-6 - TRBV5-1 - CASSLDSSSGANVLTF TGCGCCAGCAGCTTGGACAGCTCGTCTGGGGCCAACGTCCTGACTTTC
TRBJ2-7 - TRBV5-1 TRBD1 CASSLTGGDGYEQYF TGCGCCAGCAGCTTGACAGGGGGCGACGGGTACGAGCAGTACTTC
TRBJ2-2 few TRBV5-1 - CASSLQTGRDGELFF TGCGCCAGCAGCCTCCAAACAGGGCGCGACGGGGAGCTGTTTTTT
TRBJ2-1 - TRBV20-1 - CSASFRSSYNEQFF TGCAGTGCTAGTTTCCGGAGCTCCTACAATGAGCAGTTCTTC
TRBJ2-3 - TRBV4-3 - CASSPAWERTDTQYF TGCGCCAGCAGCCCGGCCTGGGAGAGGACAGATACGCAGTATTTT
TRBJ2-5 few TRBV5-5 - CASSRGQWETQYF TGTGCCAGCAGCCGGGGACAATGGGAGACCCAGTACTTC
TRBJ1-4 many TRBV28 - CASRTANEKLFF TGTGCCAGCAGGACAGCTAATGAAAAACTGTTTTTT
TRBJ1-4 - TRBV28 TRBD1 CASSPNQGGGEKLFF TGTGCCAGCAGTCCCAACCAGGGGGGAGGTGAAAAACTGTTTTTT
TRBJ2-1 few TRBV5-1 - CASGAVRGVDDEQFF TGCGCCAGCGGCGCGGTGAGAGGTGTTGACGATGAGCAGTTCTTC
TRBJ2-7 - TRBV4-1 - CASSQPGFYEQYF TGCGCCAGCAGCCAACCGGGTTTCTACGAGCAGTACTTC
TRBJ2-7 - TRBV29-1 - CSVAAPYEQYF TGCAGCGTTGCGGCCCCCTACGAGCAGTACTTC
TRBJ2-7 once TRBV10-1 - CASSRESGYEQYF TGCGCCAGCAGCCGGGAGTCAGGGTACGAGCAGTACTTC
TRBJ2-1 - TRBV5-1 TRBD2 CASSITTSGAYNEQFF TGCGCCAGCAGCATTACGACTAGCGGAGCTTACAATGAGCAGTTCTTC
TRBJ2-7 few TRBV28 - CASTAGRSSYEQYF TGTGCCAGCACCGCTGGCAGGAGCTCCTACGAGCAGTACTTC
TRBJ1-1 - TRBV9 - CASSVDGDTEAFF TGTGCCAGCAGCGTAGATGGGGACACTGAAGCTTTCTTT
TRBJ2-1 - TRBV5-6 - CASSLLDRYNEQFF TGTGCCAGCAGCTTACTCGACCGCTACAATGAGCAGTTCTTC